This T cell receptor (beta chain) was sequenced during a study of T cell repertoires in cytomegalovirus infection. Study-level background: Signatures in public TCR beta sequences pointed to both CMV infection and matching HLA type. General study findings and limits: Carriers of CMV plus the relevant HLA were identified by cumulative public TCR beta family frequency. Across the ex vivo response, the dominant clonotypes were HLA-C-restricted CMV-specific TCR beta clonotypes.

TCRdb passed the reads through MiXCR, listing each CDR3 protein once. The sample carries some 350,000 distinct CDR3 sequences, 15% to 20% recorded once. The CDR3 spans 14 residues. Trimming took 3 bases from V and 6 from J, leaving 9 bases between them. CDR1 is ENHRY and CDR2 is SYGVKD in the germline V gene. On this clonotype itself: Its specificity is unknown.

The chain employs TRBV10-3 and TRBJ1-6, with D unresolved. The sequenced material came from PBMCs. This sequence originates from a human donor in good health (CMV status not recorded). Some clones in this sample may be carry-over from other donors' samples. CDR3 nucleotides: TGTGCCATCAGTGAATATGATGGTAATTCACCCCTCCACTTT. Translation: CAISEYDGNSPLHF.